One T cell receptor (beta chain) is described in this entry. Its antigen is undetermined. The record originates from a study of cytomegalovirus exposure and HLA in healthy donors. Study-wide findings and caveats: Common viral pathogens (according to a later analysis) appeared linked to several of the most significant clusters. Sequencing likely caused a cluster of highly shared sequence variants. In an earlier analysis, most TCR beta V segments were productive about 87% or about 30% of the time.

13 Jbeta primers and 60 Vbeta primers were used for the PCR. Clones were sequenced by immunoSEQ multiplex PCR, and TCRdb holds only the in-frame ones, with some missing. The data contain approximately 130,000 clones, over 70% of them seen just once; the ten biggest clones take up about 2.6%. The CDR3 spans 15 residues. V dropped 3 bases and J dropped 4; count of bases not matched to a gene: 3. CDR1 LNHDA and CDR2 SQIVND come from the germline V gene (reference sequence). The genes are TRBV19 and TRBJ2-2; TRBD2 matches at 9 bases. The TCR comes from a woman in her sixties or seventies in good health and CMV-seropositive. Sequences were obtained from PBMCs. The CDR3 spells CASSMSGGTTGELFF. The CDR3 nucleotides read TGTGCCAGTAGTATGAGCGGGGGGACCACCGGGGAGCTGTTTTTT.